The 26 T cell receptor beta chains presented below share a single source sample, sequenced in a study of blood T cell repertoires in COVID-19. Generated by immunoSEQ multiplex PCR, the TCRdb table keeps only in-frame clones and is missing some. The sample carries around 450,000 clones, about 89% recorded once. Material for sequencing was peripheral blood. The receptors stem from a woman aged 30 to 39 with acute or convalescent COVID-19.

V gene TRBV6-5 combines with J gene TRBJ2-5, with TRBD1 identical over 10 bases. This CDR3 has 14 residues. V was pared by 6 bases and J by 5 bases, with 6 bases of the junction left unmatched. Germline-derived CDR1 and CDR2 are MNHEY and SVGAGI. The chain's CDR3 is CASRDRGRTETQYF. The CDR3, as DNA: TGTGCCAGCAGAGACAGGGGGCGGACGGAGACCCAGTACTTC.

The chain couples TRBV20-1 to TRBJ2-5; TRBD1 might be the D (5 bases). The germline V gene encodes CDR1 DFQATT and CDR2 SNEGSKA (reference sequence). This CDR3 has 11 amino acids. Trimming took off 6 bases at V and 5 bases at J, with 10 bases between the two ends. The CDR3 coding sequence is TGCAGTGCGGGAAAGGGGGAGACCCAGTACTTC. Translated: CSAGKGETQYF.

The chain combines TRBV9 with TRBJ1-1; TRBD1 aligns across 8 bases. Germline loops: CDR1 SGDLS, CDR2 YYNGEE. The trim removed 6 bases at V and 12 bases at J, leaving 7 bases unmatched. The CDR3 runs 11 residues. CDR3 residues: CASTSQGETFF. For the CDR3, the DNA is TGTGCCAGCACCTCACAGGGGGAGACTTTCTTT.

V is TRBV14 and J is TRBJ2-1, with 11 bases lining up with TRBD2. J was trimmed by 3 bases and V by 4 bases; bases with no gene match: 5. The CDR3 consists of 16 residues. Per germline, CDR1 SGHDN and CDR2 FVKESK. CDR3 loop: CASSRPGLAVYNEQFF. For the CDR3, the DNA is TGTGCCAGCAGCCGACCGGGACTAGCGGTCTACAATGAGCAGTTCTTC.

This clone appeared a single time. The gene calls are TRBV24-1 and TRBJ2-3; tentative D call: TRBD2 (5 bases). The CDR3 totals 17 residues. V was pared by 2 bases and J by 4 bases, with 18 bases between. Germline-derived CDR1 and CDR2 are KGHDR and SFDVKD. CDR3 nucleotides: TGTGCCACCAGTGATTCCGGTCCATCTAGCATCCCAGATACGCAGTATTTT. It yields the protein CATSDSGPSSIPDTQYF.

This clone was observed once. This chain uses TRBV2 with TRBJ2-3, with a tentative D call TRBD2 (6 bases). The CDR3 consists of 14 residues. The V gene's germline CDR1 is SNHLY and CDR2 FYNNEI. V was trimmed by 10 bases and J by 2 bases, leaving 16 bases between them. The CDR3 protein is CANAGTDYTDTQYF. The CDR3 DNA follows: TGTGCCAACGCAGGGACTGACTACACAGATACGCAGTATTTT.

The chain recombines TRBV9 with TRBJ2-7, with TRBD1 matching 9 bases. The J segment lost 3 bases and the V segment lost 0 bases, leaving 7 bases of the junction unmatched. CDR1 SGDLS and CDR2 YYNGEE come from the germline V gene. CDR3 length: 16 amino acids. The CDR3 sequence is CASSVAGTGGIYEQYF. The CDR3 nucleotides read TGTGCCAGCAGCGTAGCCGGTACAGGGGGCATCTACGAGCAGTACTTC.

This chain connects TRBV27 to TRBJ2-1, with D maybe TRBD1 (6 bases). The CDR3 totals 15 residues. The V end was cut by 2 bases, the J end by 2 bases, with 10 bases between. CDR1 and CDR2 (germline): MNHEY, SMNVEV (reference sequence). The CDR3 coding sequence is TGTGCCAGCAGTTTAGCAGGGGAAGCCTACAATGAGCAGTTCTTC. It codes for CASSLAGEAYNEQFF.

The chain couples TRBV30 to TRBJ1-1; 10 bases are a match to TRBD1. The CDR3 is 14 amino acids. The V segment lost 7 bases and the J segment 2 bases; nucleotides outside the gene matches: 7. Per germline, CDR1 GTSNPN and CDR2 SVGIG (reference sequence). The CDR3 protein is CASDRGPGNTEAFF. The DNA of the CDR3 is TGTGCCTCCGACAGGGGGCCGGGAAACACTGAAGCTTTCTTT.

V usage is TRBV15 and J usage is TRBJ2-7, with D perhaps TRBD1 (5 bases). This CDR3 contains 13 residues. V lost 4 bases, J lost 2 bases, and 9 bases lay in between. Germline V gives CDR1 LNHNV, CDR2 YYDKDF (reference sequence). The CDR3 bases are TGTGCCACCAGCAACCTACAGGCCTACGAGCAGTACTTC. It is translated as CATSNLQAYEQYF.

J is TRBJ2-2 and V is TRBV2, with TRBD2 matching 8 bases. Germline trimming cut 6 bases from V and 5 bases from J; bases unmatched to any gene: 8. This CDR3 is built from 15 residues. Per germline, CDR1 SNHLY and CDR2 FYNNEI. The CDR3: CASRGLGRGTGELFF. CDR3 DNA: TGTGCCAGCAGGGGACTCGGGAGGGGGACCGGGGAGCTGTTTTTT.

This chain joins TRBV7-2 and TRBJ1-4; 8 positions agree with TRBD1. The CDR3 has 14 residues. Trimming at V came to 5 bases and at J to 7 bases, leaving 6 bases not matched to a gene. Germline CDR1 reads SGHTA; CDR2 reads FQGNSA. Here the CDR3 DNA reads TGTGCCAGCAGCCCTGACAGGGGAGGTGAAAAACTGTTTTTT. It specifies CASSPDRGGEKLFF. Based on the CDR3 plus reference TRBV7-2 and TRBJ1-4, the full variable domain is GAGVSQSPSNKVTEKGKDVELRCDPISGHTALYWYRQSLGQGLEFLIYFQGNSAPDKSGLPSDRFSAERTGGSVSTLTIQRTQQEDSAVYLCASSPDRGGEKLFFGSGTQLSVL.

The chain is built from TRBV20-1 and TRBJ2-7; possible D gene TRBD2, 5 bases. Germline V gene sequence: CDR1 DFQATT, CDR2 SNEGSKA (reference sequence). Trimming pared 7 bases from V and 3 bases from J, leaving 10 bases between. The CDR3 runs to 11 residues. This CDR3 is CSVPTSYEQYF. Here the CDR3 DNA reads TGCAGTGTCCCCACTAGCTACGAGCAGTACTTC.

The chain uses TRBV19 and TRBJ1-5, with 9 bases lining up with TRBD1. The CDR3 totals 17 residues. V lost 9 bases, J lost 5 bases, and 17 bases stayed unmatched. CDR1 is LNHDA and CDR2 is SQIVND in the germline V gene (reference sequence). CDR3 amino acids: CASRTGDGMGAHQPQHF. As DNA, the CDR3 is TGTGCCAGCCGGACAGGGGATGGTATGGGCGCACATCAGCCCCAGCATTTT.

The V and J genes are TRBV6-5 and TRBJ2-7, with a weak D call TRBD1 (5 bases). V was trimmed by 6 bases and J by 2 bases, leaving 17 bases between them. Germline-derived CDR1 and CDR2 are MNHEY and SVGAGI. This CDR3 contains 15 residues. The CDR3 reads CASRRIHDSAYEQYF. DNA for the CDR3: TGTGCCAGCAGGCGGATCCATGACAGCGCCTACGAGCAGTACTTC.

V is TRBV5-1 and J is TRBJ2-1; 15 positions agree with TRBD2. The CDR3 is 15 amino acids. In germline, CDR1 is SGHRS, CDR2 YFSETQ. V shed 3 bases and J 6 bases; nucleotides not matched to a gene: 1. Written as DNA, the CDR3 is TGCGCCAGCAGCTGGACTAGCGGGGGGGTCAATGAGCAGTTCTTC. Translation: CASSWTSGGVNEQFF.

The J gene is TRBJ1-2, the V gene TRBV7-9; no definite D call. This CDR3 has 12 amino acids. V was trimmed by 6 bases and J by 0 bases, leaving 5 bases between them. The germline V gene encodes CDR1 SEHNR and CDR2 FQNEAQ (reference sequence). CDR3 protein: CASSHSNYGYTF. CDR3 nucleotide sequence: TGTGCCAGCAGTCATTCTAACTATGGCTACACCTTC.

The chain carries TRBV3-1 (or the pseudogene TRBV3-2) and TRBJ2-7; D remains unclear. In germline, CDR1 is LGHDT, CDR2 YNNKEL (reference sequence). V lost 4 bases and J 8 bases, leaving 15 bases between the germline ends. The CDR3 consists of 13 residues. Here the CDR3 DNA reads TGTGCCAGCAGCCCCTCGCGGCAGCCCAAGCAGTACTTC. Its protein product is CASSPSRQPKQYF.

This chain connects TRBV19 to TRBJ2-3; D perhaps matches TRBD1 (5 bases). Trimming stripped 0 bases from V and 2 bases from J, with 18 bases between. This CDR3 is 18 amino acids long. CDR1 LNHDA and CDR2 SQIVND come from the germline V gene (reference sequence). The CDR3 sequence: CASSIDQKQGKFTDTQYF. The CDR3, as DNA: TGTGCCAGTAGTATAGATCAGAAGCAGGGCAAATTCACAGATACGCAGTATTTT.

The chain has TRBV5-1 and TRBJ1-1; D is undetermined. V was clipped by 0 bases and J by 4 bases, with 7 bases between them. The CDR3 sequence is 13 residues long. In germline, CDR1 is SGHRS, CDR2 YFSETQ. The CDR3 sequence is CASSLEESTEAFF. CDR3 nucleotide sequence: TGCGCCAGCAGCTTGGAAGAGAGCACTGAAGCTTTCTTT.

The chain recombines TRBV9 with TRBJ2-1, with TRBD1 identical over 7 bases. The CDR3 runs 14 residues. The ends lost 4 bases at V and 5 bases at J; junction bases unmatched: 6. CDR1 SGDLS and CDR2 YYNGEE come from the germline V gene. CDR3 DNA sequence: TGTGCCAGCAGCCTCCGGGACAGCAACAATGAGCAGTTCTTC. Encoded protein: CASSLRDSNNEQFF.

The chain employs TRBV7-9 and TRBJ1-2; D unclear. Germline assignment: CDR1 SEHNR and CDR2 FQNEAQ (reference sequence). The CDR3 is 12 amino acids. V lost 8 bases, J lost 4 bases, and 11 bases lay in between. CDR3 sequence (DNA): TGTGCCAGCTCCGGGTCGGGCTATGGCTACACCTTC. It encodes CASSGSGYGYTF.

This chain joins TRBV7-6 and TRBJ2-7; D is possibly TRBD2 (7 bases). CDR3 length: 15 residues. Germline CDR1 reads SGHVS; CDR2 reads FNYEAQ. V shed 1 base and J shed 7 bases, with 17 bases lying between them. This CDR3 is CASSLGSGGPGEQYF. CDR3 sequence (DNA): TGTGCCAGCAGCTTAGGCTCCGGGGGGCCGGGGGAGCAGTACTTC. The whole variable domain, remainder taken from reference TRBV7-6 and TRBJ2-7, is GAGVSQSPRYKVTKRGQDVALRCDPISGHVSLYWYRQALGQGPEFLTYFNYEAQQDKSGLPNDRFSAERPEGSISTLTIQRTEQRDSAMYRCASSLGSGGPGEQYFGPGTRLTVT.

The chain recombines TRBV5-1 with TRBJ2-7; 9 nucleotides line up with TRBD1. The CDR3 is 15 residues long. Germline CDR1 SGHRS, CDR2 YFSETQ. The V and J ends lost 6 bases and 5 bases, in that order; junction bases with no gene match: 12. CDR3 amino acids: CASIQAPGQGHEQYF. In nucleotides, the CDR3 is TGCGCCAGCATCCAAGCACCGGGACAGGGCCACGAGCAGTACTTC.

This chain links TRBV4-1 with TRBJ2-2; D not resolved. Trimming removed 1 base at V and 4 bases at J, with 10 bases between. Germline CDR1 is MGHRA and CDR2 is YSYEKL. The CDR3 runs to 15 residues. The CDR3 spells CASSQADTRTGELFF. The CDR3 coding sequence is TGCGCCAGCAGCCAAGCAGACACTCGCACCGGGGAGCTGTTTTTT.

The chain is built from TRBV9 and TRBJ2-3, with 12 bases aligning to TRBD1. This CDR3 is 16 amino acids long. V was pared by 3 bases and J by 4 bases, with 6 bases of the junction left unmatched. CDR1 and CDR2 (germline): SGDLS, YYNGEE. The CDR3 sequence is CASSGPGTGGADTQYF. The DNA for the CDR3 is TGTGCCAGCAGCGGACCCGGGACAGGGGGCGCAGATACGCAGTATTTT.